These 25 T cell receptor beta chains were sequenced from one sample in a study of blood T cell repertoires in COVID-19. The repertoire was sequenced with immunoSEQ multiplex PCR; TCRdb's copy has only in-frame clones and lacks some. The sample has 50,000 to 70,000 clones, 70% to 90% seen once. What was sequenced was peripheral blood. The receptors stem from a man in his forties or fifties with active COVID-19.

This clone was recorded once. This rearrangement joins TRBV10-3 to TRBJ2-3, with 10 bases identical to TRBD2. J was trimmed by 9 bases and V by 0 bases; bases with no gene match: 12. The V gene's germline CDR1 is ENHRY and CDR2 SYGVKD. The CDR3 is made up of 17 amino acids. CDR3 coding DNA: TGTGCCATCAGTGAGTCGAACCCAGCGGGAGGGCCAGGCACGCAGTATTTT. Its translation: CAISESNPAGGPGTQYF.

The rearrangement joins TRBV10-3 to TRBJ1-2; D gene ambiguous. The CDR3 length is 12 residues. Germline V gives CDR1 ENHRY, CDR2 SYGVKD. V was cut by 6 bases and J by 4 bases, with 9 bases left in between. The CDR3, as DNA: TGTGCCATCAGCCGTAGTTCCTATGGCTACACCTTC. Translation gives CAISRSSYGYTF.

This chain uses TRBV25-1 with TRBJ1-6; D perhaps matches TRBD1 (5 bases). This CDR3 region has 14 residues. The V end was cut by 6 bases, the J end by 9 bases, with 15 bases between. Germline V gives CDR1 MGHDK, CDR2 SYGVNS. In DNA form, the CDR3 reads TGTGCCAGCAGCGACCCGGGGGAGAGTTCACCCCTCCACTTT. This sequence encodes CASSDPGESSPLHF.

The chain joins TRBV3-1 (or the pseudogene TRBV3-2) to TRBJ2-3; D remains ambiguous. CDR1 LGHDT and CDR2 YNNKEL come from the germline V gene (reference sequence). V dropped 6 bases and J dropped 0 bases, with 10 bases sitting between them. The CDR3 has 14 amino acids. CDR3 region: CASRSARSTDTQYF. The CDR3 DNA is TGTGCCAGCAGATCGGCGCGGAGCACAGATACGCAGTATTTT.

The rearrangement joins TRBV9 to TRBJ2-3, with 9 bases that match TRBD2. Germline V gene lookup returns CDR1 SGDLS and CDR2 YYNGEE. The CDR3 loop spans 16 amino acids. After removal of 5 bases from V and 0 bases from J, the junction contained 7 bases not matched to a gene. The CDR3 DNA sequence: TGTGCCAGCAGTGCGGGAGGGCCGGGTAGCACAGATACGCAGTATTTT. Translated, it gives CASSAGGPGSTDTQYF.

The chain combines TRBV6-4 with TRBJ2-2, with 9 bases that match TRBD2. This CDR3 contains 13 residues. Germline trimming cut 4 bases from V and 6 bases from J; bases unmatched to any gene: 0. Germline CDR1 is MRHNA and CDR2 is SNTAGT. The CDR3 bases are TGTGCCAGCAGTGGGACTAGCGCCGGGGAGCTGTTTTTT. Residues: CASSGTSAGELFF.

The chain uses TRBV27 and TRBJ2-1, with TRBD2 identical over 12 bases. After removal of 6 bases from V and 5 bases from J, the junction contained 5 bases not matched to a gene. Germline assignment: CDR1 MNHEY and CDR2 SMNVEV (reference sequence). The length of the CDR3 is 15 residues. The CDR3 region has the DNA TGTGCCAGCAGGAAACTAGCGGGAGGCCACAATGAGCAGTTCTTC. Translated, it gives CASRKLAGGHNEQFF.

The rearrangement uses TRBV21-1 and TRBJ2-7; TRBD2 was called by the table and not checked on the DNA. TRBV21-1 is a pseudogene segment. There are 12 residues in the CDR3. Here the CDR3 reads CASSKFPYEQYF. For the CDR3, the DNA is TGTGCCAGCAGCAAATTCCCGTACGAGCAGTACTTC.

This clone turned up a few times. This rearrangement joins TRBV6-1 to TRBJ2-4; 7 nucleotides align to TRBD1. This CDR3 comprises 16 residues. V dropped 1 base and J dropped 5; count of bases not matched to a gene: 8. CDR1 and CDR2 from the germline V gene are MNHNS and SASEGT. The CDR3 spells CASSEVATGWQNIQYF. The CDR3 DNA sequence: TGTGCCAGCAGTGAAGTGGCGACAGGGTGGCAAAACATTCAGTACTTC.

The CDR3 coding sequence is TGTGCCAGCAGCTTACTCCGCAGGGCCGGAACTGAAGCTTTCTTT. It yields the protein CASSLLRRAGTEAFF. The V call is TRBV7-2, the J call TRBJ1-1; tentatively, D is TRBD1 (5 bases). This CDR3 comprises 15 residues. Germline assignment: CDR1 SGHTA and CDR2 FQGNSA. Trimming pared 2 bases from V and 5 bases from J, leaving 15 bases between.

The rearrangement uses TRBV9 and TRBJ2-5; 12 nucleotides match TRBD2. The CDR3 is made up of 16 amino acids. V was clipped by 0 bases and J by 3 bases; unmatched bases: 3. Germline V CDR1 and CDR2: SGDLS, YYNGEE. As DNA, the CDR3 is TGTGCCAGCAGCGTAGGTCCTAGCGGGGGGGAAGAGACCCAGTACTTC. Protein sequence: CASSVGPSGGEETQYF.

This clone was counted a few times. J is TRBJ2-7 and V is TRBV10-3; the D gene is possibly TRBD2 (6 bases). The CDR3 loop spans 16 amino acids. Trimming pared 0 bases from V and 1 base from J, leaving 13 bases between. Germline lookup yields CDR1 ENHRY and CDR2 SYGVKD. In DNA form, the CDR3 reads TGTGCCATCAGTGAGTCCTCCGGGACTTGGTCCTACGAGCAGTACTTC. Translated, it gives CAISESSGTWSYEQYF.

This clone was picked up one time. The gene calls are TRBV9 and TRBJ2-4; tentative D call: TRBD2 (6 bases). CDR3 length: 13 amino acids. Germline V gene sequence: CDR1 SGDLS, CDR2 YYNGEE. V lost 3 bases and J lost 8, with 12 bases in between. CDR3 in amino acids: CASSAASDYIQYF. CDR3 DNA sequence: TGTGCCAGCAGCGCGGCTAGCGATTACATTCAGTACTTC.

V is TRBV5-4 and J is TRBJ2-5, with unresolved D. Per germline, CDR1 SGHNT and CDR2 YYREEE (reference sequence). The CDR3 is made up of 14 amino acids. Trimming cost V 4 bases and J 2 bases, with 12 bases left between them. CDR3 in amino acids: CASSTQRGQETQYF. CDR3 coding DNA: TGTGCCAGCAGCACCCAAAGAGGACAAGAGACCCAGTACTTC.

V is TRBV11-2 and J is TRBJ2-3; TRBD2 is a possible D gene (6 bases). This CDR3 contains 15 residues. V lost 5 bases and J lost 7, with 19 bases in between. Germline V gives CDR1 SGHAT, CDR2 FQNNGV. CDR3 sequence (DNA): TGTGCCAGCAGCCCGCGGGGTGGGGCTAGGCATACGCAGTATTTT. Protein: CASSPRGGARHTQYF.

This clone was counted a single time. The rearrangement joins TRBV2 to TRBJ1-1, with D perhaps TRBD1 (5 bases). This CDR3 region has 13 residues. Trimming took off 6 bases at V and 6 bases at J, with 14 bases between the two ends. From germline, CDR1 is SNHLY and CDR2 FYNNEI. The CDR3 nucleotides read TGTGCCAGCAGCCGGGGGGGGTCTCCTGAAGCTTTCTTT. It specifies CASSRGGSPEAFF.

The chain joins TRBV10-1 to TRBJ2-2, with D tentatively TRBD1 (6 bases). V lost 3 bases and J lost 9, with 14 bases in between. Germline assignment: CDR1 WNHNN and CDR2 SYGVQD (reference sequence). CDR3 length: 14 amino acids. The CDR3 DNA sequence: TGCGCCAGCAGTGATACGACAGGCATCCGGGAGCTGTTTTTT. Translated, it gives CASSDTTGIRELFF.

The CDR3 spells CATSDSGQVEPYNEQFF. The CDR3 coding sequence is TGTGCCACCAGTGATTCGGGACAGGTGGAGCCCTACAATGAGCAGTTCTTC. The chain employs TRBV24-1 and TRBJ2-1; 8 bases line up with TRBD1. The germline V gene encodes CDR1 KGHDR and CDR2 SFDVKD. V lost 2 bases, J lost 2 bases, and 7 bases stayed unmatched. This CDR3 is 17 amino acids long.

The J gene is TRBJ2-3, the V gene TRBV7-3; 9 bases line up with TRBD1. Looked up from germline, CDR1 is SGHTA and CDR2 is FQGTGA. The CDR3 has 15 residues. V was clipped by 4 bases and J by 5 bases; unmatched bases: 7. CDR3 sequence (DNA): TGTGCCAGCAGCTCGGGACAGGGAGGAGTAGATACGCAGTATTTT. Its translation is CASSSGQGGVDTQYF.

The chain couples TRBV6-6 to TRBJ1-3; D unresolved. Germline CDR1 and CDR2: MNHNY and SVGAGI (reference sequence). The length of the CDR3 is 15 residues. The V end was cut by 7 bases, the J end by 0 bases, with 13 bases between. Here the CDR3 DNA reads TGTGCCAGCAAGACTGAGCCCCACTCTGGAAACACCATATATTTT. Its translation is CASKTEPHSGNTIYF.

This clone was seen only once. The chain has TRBV2 and TRBJ2-5; D is perhaps TRBD1 (6 bases). The germline CDR1 and CDR2 sequences are SNHLY and FYNNEI. V was clipped by 4 bases and J by 0 bases, with 9 bases between them. This CDR3 is built from 14 residues. CDR3 in amino acids: CASSGGQYQETQYF. CDR3 DNA: TGTGCCAGCAGTGGAGGACAGTACCAAGAGACCCAGTACTTC.

The chain recombines TRBV2 with TRBJ2-5; TRBD1 matches at 8 bases. V lost 7 bases, J lost 4 bases, and 8 bases stayed unmatched. The germline CDR1 and CDR2 sequences are SNHLY and FYNNEI. The CDR3 covers 14 residues. CDR3 residues: CASTLWDRPETQYF. The CDR3 DNA sequence: TGTGCCAGCACCCTTTGGGACAGGCCAGAGACCCAGTACTTC.

The V gene is TRBV11-1, the J gene TRBJ1-1, with 8 bases identical to TRBD1. This CDR3 has 15 residues. Germline trimming cut 1 base from V and 5 bases from J; bases unmatched to any gene: 6. CDR1 and CDR2 (germline): SGHAT, FQDESV (reference sequence). DNA of the CDR3: TGTGCCAGCAGCTTAGGAACAGGGGGGGAGACTGAAGCTTTCTTT. This sequence encodes CASSLGTGGETEAFF.

The J gene is TRBJ1-1, the V gene TRBV24-1; D perhaps matches TRBD1 (6 bases). V lost 6 bases, J lost 2 bases, and 12 bases lay in between. The CDR3 runs to 14 residues. Germline V gene sequence: CDR1 KGHDR, CDR2 SFDVKD. CDR3 loop: CATSSGATNTEAFF. The CDR3 DNA follows: TGTGCCACCAGTTCAGGGGCCACAAACACTGAAGCTTTCTTT.

The chain uses TRBV27 and TRBJ1-5, with TRBD1 identical over 7 bases. J lost 7 bases, V lost 5 bases, and 8 bases had no gene match. The length of the CDR3 is 14 residues. Germline V gene lookup returns CDR1 MNHEY and CDR2 SMNVEV (reference sequence). The CDR3 sequence is CASSRQGSEQPQHF. CDR3 sequence (DNA): TGTGCCAGCAGTAGACAGGGAAGCGAGCAGCCCCAGCATTTT.